The clone carrying this T cell receptor beta chain was seen repeatedly, ten times or more. Its antigen is unknown. Described time point: newly diagnosed GD, antithyroid drugs for less than 3 months. PBMC RNA was the source of the TCR library. Each patient gave approximately 8.1 milliliters of EDTA-anticoagulated peripheral blood. This sample is drawn from a study of regulatory T cells in long-lasting Graves disease. Findings of the study overall: With persistent disease, TRBV28, TRBJ1-2 and TRBJ2-5 were the favored segments.

There are 14 residues in the CDR3. CDR1 and CDR2 (germline): LNHDA, SQIVND (reference sequence). With 6 bases removed from V and 3 bases from J, the gap between germline ends came to 12 bases. Assembly of TCR beta libraries relied on iRepertoire HTBI primers together with Arm-PCR of CDR3 regions. TCRdb reprocessed the multiplex PCR reads via MiXCR and lists one record per CDR3 protein. The sample consists of just over 600,000 distinct CDR3 sequences, roughly 16% of them appearing once. The sample also formed part of further work on T cells in Graves' hyperthyroidism and ophthalmopathy.

This sequence was found in a woman younger than 45 with Graves disease. The specimen comprised peripheral blood mononuclear cells (PBMCs), sampled at new diagnosis, from a patient treated with antithyroid drugs. The rearrangement joins TRBV19 to TRBJ1-5, with D possibly matching TRBD1 (6 bases). CDR3 in amino acids: CASSPDSANQPQHF. The CDR3 DNA reads as TGTGCCAGTAGCCCGGACAGCGCCAATCAGCCCCAGCATTTT. The whole variable domain, filled in from reference TRBV19 and TRBJ1-5, reads DGGITQSPKYLFRKEGQNVTLSCEQNLNHDAMYWYRQDPGQGLRLIYYSQIVNDFQKGDIAEGYSVSREKKESFPLTVTSAQKNPTAFYLCASSPDSANQPQHFGDGTRLSIL.